The sequence of this T cell receptor beta chain was determined in a study of cytomegalovirus exposure and HLA in healthy donors. General study findings and limits: Sequencing had likely introduced a cluster of highly shared sequence variants as an artifact. TCR beta sequences reportedly predicted the HLA-A and HLA-B alleles of most subjects accurately. In a later analysis, V- and J-gene trimming of beta chains associated with a DCLRE1C missense variant, replicated independently.

Trimming stripped 0 bases from V and 6 bases from J, with 12 bases between. The CDR3 is 16 amino acids. CDR1 LGHNA and CDR2 YNFKEQ come from the germline V gene. To note about this clone: Its target is not known.

PCR used 60 Vbeta primers and 13 Jbeta primers. Data came from immunoSEQ multiplex PCR; TCRdb stores just in-frame clones and leaves some out. This sample has about 130,000 clones, with roughly 72% found just once. This TCR derives from a man aged 40-50 years in good health and CMV-seropositive. The sample consisted of PBMCs. The chain is built from TRBV4-2 and TRBJ1-6; D is perhaps TRBD1 (6 bases). CDR3 DNA: TGTGCCAGCAGCCAAGAACTCGAAGGGGGTAATTCACCCCTCCACTTT. Its translation: CASSQELEGGNSPLHF.